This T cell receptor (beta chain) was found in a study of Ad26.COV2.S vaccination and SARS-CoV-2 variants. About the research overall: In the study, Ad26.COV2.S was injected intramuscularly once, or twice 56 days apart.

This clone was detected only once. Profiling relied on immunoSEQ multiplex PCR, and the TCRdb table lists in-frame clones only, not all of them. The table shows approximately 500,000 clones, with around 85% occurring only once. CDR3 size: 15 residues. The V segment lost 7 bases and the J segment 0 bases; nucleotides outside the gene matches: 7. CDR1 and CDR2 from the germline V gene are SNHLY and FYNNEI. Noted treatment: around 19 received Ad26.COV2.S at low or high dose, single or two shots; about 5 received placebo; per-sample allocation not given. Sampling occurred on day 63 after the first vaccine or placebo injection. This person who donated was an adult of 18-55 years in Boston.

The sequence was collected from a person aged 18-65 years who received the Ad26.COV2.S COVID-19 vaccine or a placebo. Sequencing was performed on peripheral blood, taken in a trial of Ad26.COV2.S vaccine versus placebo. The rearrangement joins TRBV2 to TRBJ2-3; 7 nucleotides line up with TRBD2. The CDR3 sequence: CASKVGAGSTDTQYF. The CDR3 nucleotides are TGTGCCAGCAAGGTCGGAGCGGGGAGCACAGATACGCAGTATTTT.